This T cell receptor beta chain was identified in a study of blood T cell repertoires in COVID-19 (dated by TCRdb to 2018 to 2020). For context, the study as a whole: Collaborator samples came from the United States, Italy and Spain and covered acute and convalescent phases of COVID-19. Samples came from the ongoing ImmuneRACE study (first 160 participants) plus 1,254 subjects from 6 global collaborators. Deeply sampled blood TCRbeta repertoires from subjects exposed to, actively infected with, or recovered from COVID-19 were included in the dataset. The sample metadata nearly always contained a de-identified subject ID, COVID-19 status, age in years and sex. The material from the prospective study consisted of cDNA or gDNA derived from T cells, B-cell-depleted T cells, or PBMCs. Where available, HLA class I and class II types were taken from metadata supplied by the sample provider and were not determined by assay-based typing. The repertoires were released in a freely available public database meant as a resource for research on the immune response to SARS-CoV-2. Points the paper makes about the study in general: The amount of clinical and demographic metadata varied by source and participant and was provided uncurated.

As for this clone: The antigen this receptor binds is unknown. No base qualities exist here, and no much larger clone lies one base off it.

The immunoSEQ Assay, a bias-controlled multiplex PCR, was used to amplify TCRbeta CDR3 regions from genomic DNA. Turning to the authors' computational methods: Within the assay, amplification of reference gene primers was used to estimate how many nucleated cells each sample contained. Sequence reads were collapsed and filtered to measure the absolute abundance of every unique TCRbeta CDR3 rearrangement. For each sample, productive Simpson clonality was calculated by taking the square root of Simpson's diversity index across productive rearrangements. TCRdb took this table from immuneACCESS and kept in-frame rearrangements with V and J called. Such tables lack part of the clones; where checked against another copy, unresolved V genes explain under half of the gap, and the rest is unexplained. That table supplies the V and J calls and clone size; D and trimming were determined from the DNA. Recorded for this sample are about 89,000 clones; 80% of them occurred a single time. The ten largest clones represent 15% to 20% of the sample.

The germline V gene supplies CDR1 SGHDN and CDR2 FVKESK. The CDR3 covers 14 residues, taking in both the cysteine and the phenylalanine. The only DNA kept is the CDR3, 42 bases in frame from the first base. Deletion took 3 bases off V and 1 base off J, with a span of 10 bases between the germline ends. Collaborating institutions collected whole blood in K2EDTA tubes following their own protocols. Collaborator samples were shipped for TCRbeta analysis as frozen whole blood, isolated PBMCs, or DNA extracted from either sample type. The sequence derives from a woman older than 75 with acute or convalescent COVID-19. The rearrangement combines TRBV14 with TRBJ2-7; TRBD2 might be the D gene, on 6 matching bases. The sequenced sample was peripheral blood. The CDR3 protein: CASSHASASYEQYF. The bases read TGTGCCAGCAGCCATGCTAGCGCGTCCTACGAGCAGTACTTC.